Below are 9 T cell receptor beta chains sequenced from a single sample in a study of control samples from healthy donors and cancer patients. The protocol was immunoSEQ multiplex PCR, while the TCRdb copy is restricted to in-frame clones and leaves out a portion. The sample has about 150,000 clones; around nine tenths are singletons. The sequenced sample consisted of blood. Receptor source: a man aged 30-40 years in good health.

The chain employs TRBV19 and TRBJ1-4; 11 nucleotides line up with TRBD1. Trimming removed 7 bases from V and 0 bases from J; junction bases left unmatched: 1. Germline V gives CDR1 LNHDA, CDR2 SQIVND (reference sequence). This CDR3 has 15 residues. The CDR3 DNA reads TGTGCCAGTATGGGACAGGGGGCAACTAATGAAAAACTGTTTTTT. Protein sequence: CASMGQGATNEKLFF.

The CDR3 region is CASSEQGGNTEAFF. The DNA of the CDR3 is TGTGCCAGCAGCGAACAGGGGGGGAACACTGAAGCTTTCTTT. The V and J genes are TRBV7-3 and TRBJ1-1; TRBD1 matches at 8 bases. The CDR3 covers 14 residues. The V gene's germline CDR1 is SGHTA and CDR2 FQGTGA. The ends lost 5 bases at V and 1 base at J; junction bases unmatched: 3.

The V gene is TRBV5-4, the J gene TRBJ2-7; D might be TRBD2 (6 bases). The V end lost 3 bases, the J end lost 6 bases, and 19 bases lay between the germline ends. The CDR3 covers 15 residues. Germline lookup yields CDR1 SGHNT and CDR2 YYREEE (reference sequence). The CDR3 reads CASSSAGAGTGEQYF. The CDR3 coding sequence is TGTGCCAGCAGCTCGGCTGGGGCGGGGACCGGCGAGCAGTACTTC.

The chain uses TRBV9 and TRBJ1-1; tentative D call: TRBD1 (6 bases). Germline V gene data show CDR1 as SGDLS and CDR2 as YYNGEE. The CDR3 extends over 15 amino acids. V lost 5 bases and J lost 0, with 14 bases in between. CDR3 nucleotide sequence: TGTGCCAGCAGTCAGGGGTTCCAACTGAACACTGAAGCTTTCTTT. Protein product: CASSQGFQLNTEAFF.

The chain carries TRBV25-1 and TRBJ1-1; D call uncertain. CDR1 is MGHDK, CDR2 SYGVNS, per germline. The V end lost 0 bases, the J end lost 1 base, and 6 bases lay between the germline ends. This CDR3 has 14 residues. For the CDR3, the DNA is TGTGCCAGCAGTGAATATCGGGGGAACACTGAAGCTTTCTTT. As protein: CASSEYRGNTEAFF.

The chain recombines TRBV10-3 with TRBJ2-3; 13 bases are a match to TRBD2. The CDR3 loop spans 15 amino acids. The J segment lost 3 bases and the V segment lost 9 bases, leaving 6 bases of the junction unmatched. Germline loops: CDR1 ENHRY, CDR2 SYGVKD. The CDR3, as DNA: TGTGCCATGGGACAGGGACTAGCGGGGACAGATACGCAGTATTTT. Protein sequence: CAMGQGLAGTDTQYF.

CDR3 sequence (DNA): TGTGCCAGTAGCGGGGACGGAAGCTACGAGCAGTACTTC. This gives the protein CASSGDGSYEQYF. This chain links TRBV19 with TRBJ2-7; the D gene could be TRBD1 or TRBD2 (5 bases each). This CDR3 is built from 13 residues. V dropped 6 bases and J dropped 3 bases, with 12 bases sitting between them. Germline V gives CDR1 LNHDA, CDR2 SQIVND (reference sequence).

The chain joins TRBV4-1 to TRBJ1-4, with D perhaps TRBD1 (5 bases). Per the germline V gene, CDR1 is MGHRA and CDR2 is YSYEKL. Trimming cost V 1 base and J 7 bases, with 7 bases left between them. This CDR3 has 13 residues. The CDR3 sequence is CASSQGGSEKLFF. The CDR3 nucleotides read TGCGCCAGCAGCCAAGGGGGGAGTGAAAAACTGTTTTTT.

The chain couples TRBV4-1 to TRBJ2-7; 10 bases fit TRBD1. There are 17 residues in the CDR3. Trimming cost V 1 base and J 2 bases; bases outside gene matches: 8. Germline assignment: CDR1 MGHRA and CDR2 YSYEKL. The CDR3 region is CASSQGSTGQGAYEQYF. DNA of the CDR3: TGCGCCAGCAGCCAAGGTTCCACCGGACAGGGGGCCTACGAGCAGTACTTC.